A selection of T cell receptor beta chains follows, all from one sample in a study of control samples from healthy donors and cancer patients. Generated by immunoSEQ multiplex PCR, the TCRdb table keeps only in-frame clones and is missing some. The repertoire holds more than 100,000 clones, around 93% seen once, with about 9% in the top ten. Specimen: blood. The origin of the receptors is a man aged 18 to 29 in good health. Each CDR3 is given with its conserved first and last residue. Each record gives: D gene, clone size, J gene, V gene, CDR3 protein, CDR3 DNA. A D gene is named only where the DNA matches it firmly. Size is stated for part of the rows, as once, few or many counts, or as a class when the clone is expanded.

D gene: TRBD1; clone size: .; J gene: TRBJ2-2; V gene: TRBV12-3/TRBV12-4; CDR3 protein: CASRRTGGQGLFF; CDR3 DNA: TGTGCCAGCAGGCGGACAGGGGGCCAAGGGCTGTTTTTT
D gene: .; clone size: .; J gene: TRBJ2-7; V gene: TRBV12-3/TRBV12-4; CDR3 protein: CASSLRGEQYF; CDR3 DNA: TGTGCCAGCAGTTTAAGGGGAGAGCAGTACTTC
D gene: TRBD1; clone size: .; J gene: TRBJ2-7; V gene: TRBV19; CDR3 protein: CASSISGQGDYEQYF; CDR3 DNA: TGTGCCAGTAGTATCTCCGGACAGGGGGATTACGAGCAGTACTTC
D gene: .; clone size: .; J gene: TRBJ1-6; V gene: TRBV5-6; CDR3 protein: CASKNGLNDSPLHF; CDR3 DNA: TGTGCCAGCAAAAACGGGCTGAATGATTCACCCCTCCACTTT
D gene: .; clone size: .; J gene: TRBJ1-2; V gene: TRBV3-1/TRBV3-2; CDR3 protein: CASSQDFGVDYGYTF; CDR3 DNA: TGTGCCAGCAGCCAAGATTTCGGGGTTGACTATGGCTACACCTTC
D gene: TRBD1; clone size: .; J gene: TRBJ2-1; V gene: TRBV11-2; CDR3 protein: CASSPGQGKYNEQFF; CDR3 DNA: TGTGCCAGCAGCCCCGGACAGGGGAAATACAATGAGCAGTTCTTC
D gene: .; clone size: .; J gene: TRBJ1-6; V gene: TRBV5-1; CDR3 protein: CASSLTAYNYNSPLHF; CDR3 DNA: TGCGCCAGCAGCTTGACGGCATACAATTATAATTCACCCCTCCACTTT
D gene: TRBD1; clone size: .; J gene: TRBJ2-7; V gene: TRBV6-2/TRBV6-3; CDR3 protein: CASSSQGLIYEQYF; CDR3 DNA: TGTGCCAGCAGTTCACAGGGGTTGATCTACGAGCAGTACTTC
D gene: .; clone size: .; J gene: TRBJ2-7; V gene: TRBV4-1; CDR3 protein: CASSQGGGWEQYF; CDR3 DNA: TGCGCCAGCAGCCAAGGAGGGGGATGGGAGCAGTACTTC
D gene: .; clone size: .; J gene: TRBJ2-3; V gene: TRBV7-2; CDR3 protein: CASSFLGERADTQYF; CDR3 DNA: TGTGCCAGCAGCTTCCTCGGGGAAAGGGCGGATACGCAGTATTTT
D gene: .; clone size: .; J gene: TRBJ1-2; V gene: TRBV19; CDR3 protein: CASSSRITNYGYTF; CDR3 DNA: TGTGCCAGTAGTAGTCGGATTACCAACTATGGCTACACCTTC
D gene: TRBD1; clone size: .; J gene: TRBJ1-2; V gene: TRBV7-9; CDR3 protein: CASSSQTGGQANYGYTF; CDR3 DNA: TGTGCCAGCAGCTCCCAGACAGGGGGCCAAGCTAACTATGGCTACACCTTC
D gene: .; clone size: .; J gene: TRBJ2-3; V gene: TRBV5-1; CDR3 protein: CASSLYSADTQYF; CDR3 DNA: TGCGCCAGCAGCTTGTATTCGGCAGATACGCAGTATTTT
D gene: TRBD2; clone size: .; J gene: TRBJ2-5; V gene: TRBV12-5; CDR3 protein: CASGLVRGTRWETQYF; CDR3 DNA: TGTGCTAGTGGTTTGGTACGCGGGACTAGATGGGAGACCCAGTACTTC
D gene: TRBD1; clone size: .; J gene: TRBJ2-2; V gene: TRBV10-3; CDR3 protein: CAIRTGGDTGELFF; CDR3 DNA: TGTGCCATCAGGACAGGGGGAGACACCGGGGAGCTGTTTTTT
D gene: .; clone size: .; J gene: TRBJ2-2; V gene: TRBV20-1; CDR3 protein: CSASDGTGELFF; CDR3 DNA: TGCAGTGCTAGTGACGGGACCGGGGAGCTGTTTTTT
D gene: .; clone size: .; J gene: TRBJ1-1; V gene: TRBV29-1; CDR3 protein: CSVEDRGGGGEAFF; CDR3 DNA: TGCAGCGTTGAAGATAGAGGTGGGGGCGGAGAAGCTTTCTTT
D gene: .; clone size: .; J gene: TRBJ1-2; V gene: TRBV6-4; CDR3 protein: CASSDPHGGYTF; CDR3 DNA: TGTGCCAGCAGTGACCCACACGGGGGCTACACCTTC
D gene: TRBD1; clone size: .; J gene: TRBJ1-3; V gene: TRBV5-4; CDR3 protein: CASSLDRGQGNTIYF; CDR3 DNA: TGTGCCAGCAGCTTAGACAGGGGGCAGGGAAACACCATATATTTT
D gene: .; clone size: .; J gene: TRBJ2-7; V gene: TRBV4-1; CDR3 protein: CASSPAEIRGYEQYF; CDR3 DNA: TGCGCCAGCAGCCCTGCAGAGATAAGGGGGTACGAGCAGTACTTC
D gene: .; clone size: once; J gene: TRBJ1-1; V gene: TRBV7-3; CDR3 protein: CASSLRGGRTEAFF; CDR3 DNA: TGTGCCAGCAGCTTAAGAGGAGGGAGGACTGAAGCTTTCTTT
D gene: TRBD1; clone size: .; J gene: TRBJ1-1; V gene: TRBV27; CDR3 protein: CASSLSGTGGWNTEAFF; CDR3 DNA: TGTGCCAGCAGTTTATCCGGGACAGGGGGCTGGAACACTGAAGCTTTCTTT
D gene: .; clone size: few; J gene: TRBJ1-5; V gene: TRBV4-1; CDR3 protein: CASSQATGSNQPQHF; CDR3 DNA: TGCGCCAGCAGCCAAGCTACGGGTAGCAATCAGCCCCAGCATTTT
D gene: TRBD1; clone size: .; J gene: TRBJ1-4; V gene: TRBV6-6; CDR3 protein: CASRPWDRSNEKLFF; CDR3 DNA: TGTGCCAGCAGGCCCTGGGACAGGTCTAATGAAAAACTGTTTTTT
D gene: .; clone size: .; J gene: TRBJ1-5; V gene: TRBV12-5; CDR3 protein: CASGLVIDSNQPQHF; CDR3 DNA: TGTGCTAGTGGTTTGGTTATAGATAGCAATCAGCCCCAGCATTTT
D gene: .; clone size: .; J gene: TRBJ2-7; V gene: TRBV6-1; CDR3 protein: CASSEKVGQSLDEQYF; CDR3 DNA: TGTGCCAGCAGTGAAAAGGTAGGGCAGAGTCTCGACGAGCAGTACTTC
D gene: .; clone size: .; J gene: TRBJ1-1; V gene: TRBV30; CDR3 protein: CAGGRQFNTEAFF; CDR3 DNA: TGTGCCGGGGGACGACAGTTTAACACTGAAGCTTTCTTT
D gene: .; clone size: once; J gene: TRBJ2-1; V gene: TRBV12-5; CDR3 protein: CASGLSRGPGNEQFF; CDR3 DNA: TGTGCTAGTGGTTTGAGTCGGGGACCTGGGAATGAGCAGTTCTTC
D gene: .; clone size: .; J gene: TRBJ1-3; V gene: TRBV11-2; CDR3 protein: CASSGIGVGSGNTIYF; CDR3 DNA: TGTGCCAGCAGCGGAATTGGGGTGGGCTCTGGAAACACCATATATTTT
D gene: TRBD1; clone size: .; J gene: TRBJ2-5; V gene: TRBV5-6; CDR3 protein: CASRPTGGGETQYF; CDR3 DNA: TGTGCCAGCAGGCCTACAGGGGGCGGGGAGACCCAGTACTTC
D gene: TRBD1; clone size: .; J gene: TRBJ2-5; V gene: TRBV7-9; CDR3 protein: CASSLPTGRETQYF; CDR3 DNA: TGTGCCAGCAGCTTACCGACAGGGAGAGAGACCCAGTACTTC
D gene: TRBD2; clone size: .; J gene: TRBJ2-2; V gene: TRBV30; CDR3 protein: CAWRGSGARTGELFF; CDR3 DNA: TGTGCCTGGAGGGGGAGCGGGGCGAGGACCGGGGAGCTGTTTTTT
D gene: TRBD2; clone size: few; J gene: TRBJ2-7; V gene: TRBV27; CDR3 protein: CASTKMGGGWDEQYF; CDR3 DNA: TGTGCCAGCACCAAAATGGGCGGGGGTTGGGACGAGCAGTACTTC
D gene: TRBD1; clone size: .; J gene: TRBJ2-3; V gene: TRBV9; CDR3 protein: CASSARSGGLGTDTQYF; CDR3 DNA: TGTGCCAGCAGCGCGAGATCAGGGGGCTTGGGCACAGATACGCAGTATTTT
D gene: TRBD1; clone size: .; J gene: TRBJ1-2; V gene: TRBV7-6; CDR3 protein: CASSLVSGTGGYGYTF; CDR3 DNA: TGTGCCAGCAGCTTAGTCTCTGGGACAGGGGGATATGGCTACACCTTC
D gene: .; clone size: once; J gene: TRBJ2-7; V gene: TRBV27; CDR3 protein: CASSLSAAAFSYEQYF; CDR3 DNA: TGTGCCAGCAGTTTATCAGCGGCGGCTTTTAGCTACGAGCAGTACTTC
D gene: TRBD1; clone size: .; J gene: TRBJ2-7; V gene: TRBV27; CDR3 protein: CASSFLGQGHLEQYF; CDR3 DNA: TGTGCCAGCAGTTTTCTGGGACAGGGCCACTTAGAGCAGTACTTC
D gene: .; clone size: few; J gene: TRBJ1-4; V gene: TRBV4-1; CDR3 protein: CASSQEKGDWLNEKLFF; CDR3 DNA: TGCGCCAGCAGCCAAGAAAAGGGAGACTGGCTGAATGAAAAACTGTTTTTT
D gene: .; clone size: once; J gene: TRBJ1-1; V gene: TRBV30; CDR3 protein: CAWGGGQGRSEAFF; CDR3 DNA: TGTGCCTGGGGCGGGGGGCAGGGGCGCTCTGAAGCTTTCTTT
D gene: .; clone size: .; J gene: TRBJ2-2; V gene: TRBV5-1; CDR3 protein: CASSLGAGELFF; CDR3 DNA: TGCGCCAGCAGCTTGGGGGCCGGGGAGCTGTTTTTT